These 23 T cell receptor beta chains share one sample of origin, sequenced in a study of cytomegalovirus exposure and HLA in healthy donors (dated by TCRdb to the late 2010s). Library preparation was by the immunoSEQ multiplex PCR assay. The multiplex PCR relied on a mix of 60 forward primers for TCR Vbeta segments and 13 reverse primers for TCR Jbeta segments. In TCRdb, the immuneACCESS table is reduced to in-frame sequences with V and J assigned. These tables do not hold every clone; where another copy was compared, an unresolved V gene accounts for under half, and the others remain unexplained. The sample table holds 50,000 to 70,000 clones. Approximately 10% of the sample lies in the top ten. Sequencing was performed on PBMCs. All receptors derive from a man in his fifties in good health and CMV-seropositive.

This chain joins TRBV19 and TRBJ2-7; TRBD2 matches 10 bases. J was trimmed by 1 base and V by 5 bases; bases with no gene match: 8. The germline V gene encodes CDR1 LNHDA and CDR2 SQIVND (reference sequence). The CDR3 runs to 16 residues. CDR3 in DNA: TGTGCCAGTAGTTCCCCCGGGACTAGCGCTTCCTACGAGCAGTACTTC. Translating gives CASSSPGTSASYEQYF.

The genes are TRBV7-2 and TRBJ2-2; D call uncertain. This CDR3 comprises 14 residues. CDR1 is SGHTA and CDR2 is FQGNSA in the germline V gene. V gave up 3 bases and J gave up 4 bases, with 9 bases separating them. Here the CDR3 DNA reads TGTGCCAGCAGCTTCGAGGTAGTCACCGGGGAGCTGTTTTTT. This sequence encodes CASSFEVVTGELFF.

The chain has TRBV7-9 and TRBJ1-1; 8 nucleotides line up with TRBD1. The CDR3 sequence is 15 residues long. The germline gives CDR1 SEHNR, CDR2 FQNEAQ (reference sequence). J gave up 5 bases and V 5 bases, and 10 bases lay outside the gene matches. Here the CDR3 reads CASSPRQGLRTEAFF. DNA of the CDR3: TGTGCCAGCAGCCCCAGACAGGGGTTGAGGACTGAAGCTTTCTTT.

V gene TRBV6-1 combines with J gene TRBJ2-7; 11 bases match TRBD1. Germline V lookup: CDR1 MNHNS, CDR2 SASEGT. After removal of 6 bases from V and 3 bases from J, the junction contained 4 bases not matched to a gene. The CDR3 spans 14 residues. The CDR3 loop is CASRPGTGGYEQYF. CDR3 nucleotide sequence: TGTGCCAGCAGGCCCGGGACAGGGGGCTACGAGCAGTACTTC.

The chain carries TRBV9 and TRBJ2-5; 13 bases match TRBD2. The CDR3 consists of 17 residues. The ends lost 0 bases at V and 3 bases at J; junction bases unmatched: 5. The germline V gene has CDR1 SGDLS and CDR2 YYNGEE. As DNA, the CDR3 is TGTGCCAGCAGCGTAGGAGTACTAGCGGGAGGGAAAGAGACCCAGTACTTC. Amino acids: CASSVGVLAGGKETQYF.

This chain connects TRBV9 to TRBJ2-5, with D perhaps TRBD2 (5 bases). Germline CDR1 is SGDLS and CDR2 is YYNGEE. There are 15 residues in the CDR3. V was cut by 0 bases and J by 5 bases, with 14 bases left in between. CDR3 nucleotides: TGTGCCAGCAGCGTAGGCGGGTCCCCCGGGGAGACCCAGTACTTC. Amino acids: CASSVGGSPGETQYF.

The chain links TRBV2 to TRBJ2-3; no reliable D call. V was clipped by 2 bases and J by 8 bases, with 5 bases between them. Germline assignment: CDR1 SNHLY and CDR2 FYNNEI. CDR3 length equals 11 residues. CDR3 bases: TGTGCCAGCAGTGAAATGGCTACGCAGTATTTT. Protein product: CASSEMATQYF.

The chain uses TRBV4-1 and TRBJ2-7; TRBD2 aligns across 10 bases. Germline V gene data show CDR1 as MGHRA and CDR2 as YSYEKL. This CDR3 has 17 amino acids. The V segment lost 1 base and the J segment 2 bases; nucleotides outside the gene matches: 8. The CDR3 region is CASSQAPGTSAAYEQYF. The CDR3 DNA reads as TGCGCCAGCAGCCAAGCCCCCGGGACTAGCGCGGCCTACGAGCAGTACTTC.

The gene calls are TRBV7-2 and TRBJ1-1; D not certain. The CDR3 covers 13 residues. Germline V gene data show CDR1 as SGHTA and CDR2 as FQGNSA. V was clipped by 0 bases and J by 3 bases, with 5 bases between them. As DNA, the CDR3 is TGTGCCAGCAGCTTAGCCGGGGACACTGAAGCTTTCTTT. Translated, it gives CASSLAGDTEAFF. Supplemented by reference TRBV7-2 and TRBJ1-1, the full variable domain reads GAGVSQSPSNKVTEKGKDVELRCDPISGHTALYWYRQSLGQGLEFLIYFQGNSAPDKSGLPSDRFSAERTGGSVSTLTIQRTQQEDSAVYLCASSLAGDTEAFFGQGTRLTVV.

V gene TRBV4-2 combines with J gene TRBJ2-1; TRBD2 agrees at 9 bases. This CDR3 spans 15 amino acids. Trimming at V came to 8 bases and at J to 7 bases, leaving 12 bases not matched to a gene. The germline gives CDR1 LGHNA, CDR2 YNFKEQ. CDR3 coding DNA: TGTGCCAGCGGGGGCGCGGCGGGAGGGCTGAATGAGCAGTTCTTC. Residues: CASGGAAGGLNEQFF.

The chain joins TRBV4-1 to TRBJ2-3, with TRBD1 matching 8 bases. The CDR3 runs to 13 residues. The trim removed 7 bases at V and 13 bases at J, leaving 13 bases unmatched. Germline CDR1 MGHRA, CDR2 YSYEKL. CDR3 sequence (DNA): TGCGCCAGCACCGGGGGACAGGTGCTTAATAAGTATTTT. It is translated as CASTGGQVLNKYF.

V and J are TRBV18 and TRBJ1-2; weak D call: TRBD1 (5 bases). Germline CDR1 is KGHSH and CDR2 is LQKENI. The V gene lost 3 bases and the J gene lost 8 bases, with 10 bases spanning the gap. The length of the CDR3 is 12 residues. The chain's CDR3 is CASSPREGGYTF. CDR3 in DNA: TGTGCCAGCTCACCCAGGGAAGGCGGCTACACCTTC.

The chain combines TRBV18 with TRBJ2-7; tentatively, D is TRBD2 (5 bases). The CDR3 consists of 14 residues. Germline V gene data show CDR1 as KGHSH and CDR2 as LQKENI. Between the trimmed V and J ends, which lost 6 bases and 2 bases, there was a span of 14 bases. The CDR3 DNA reads as TGTGCCAGCTCGCTTACATCGGGGACCTACGAGCAGTACTTC. This codes for CASSLTSGTYEQYF. Based on the CDR3 plus reference TRBV18 and TRBJ2-7, the full variable domain is NAGVMQNPRHLVRRRGQEARLRCSPMKGHSHVYWYRQLPEEGLKFMVYLQKENIIDESGMPKERFSAEFPKEGPSILRIQQVVRGDSAAYFCASSLTSGTYEQYFGPGTRLTVT.

This chain uses TRBV19 with TRBJ1-2; 7 nucleotides line up with TRBD1. From germline, CDR1 is LNHDA and CDR2 SQIVND (reference sequence). V shed 0 bases and J 0 bases; nucleotides not matched to a gene: 1. The CDR3 runs to 15 residues. This CDR3 reads CASSIEGTANYGYTF. The CDR3 DNA reads TGTGCCAGTAGTATAGAGGGGACAGCTAACTATGGCTACACCTTC.

The chain carries TRBV18 and TRBJ2-7; 8 positions agree with TRBD1. The CDR3 covers 16 residues. The V segment lost 6 bases and the J segment 4 bases; nucleotides outside the gene matches: 14. Germline assignment: CDR1 KGHSH and CDR2 LQKENI. CDR3 protein: CASSPQGAGTAYEQYF. For the CDR3, the DNA is TGTGCCAGCTCCCCTCAGGGGGCGGGTACCGCGTACGAGCAGTACTTC.

This rearrangement joins TRBV6-5 to TRBJ2-2; D may be TRBD1 (6 bases). Germline V gene lookup returns CDR1 MNHEY and CDR2 SVGAGI. The CDR3 is 12 residues long. V was cut by 6 bases and J by 8 bases, with 10 bases left in between. The DNA of the CDR3 is TGTGCCAGCAGAACCGGGACAGGGGAGCTGTTTTTT. Protein sequence: CASRTGTGELFF.

The chain couples TRBV18 to TRBJ1-3; D not certain. In germline, CDR1 is KGHSH, CDR2 LQKENI. V was shortened by 3 bases and J by 0 bases, with 9 bases between the two germline ends. This CDR3 comprises 15 residues. The CDR3 coding sequence is TGTGCCAGCTCACCGGGTCTAGACTCTGGAAACACCATATATTTT. It yields the protein CASSPGLDSGNTIYF.

This sequence joins TRBV27 and TRBJ1-2, with D possibly matching TRBD1 (5 bases). The CDR3 is 16 residues long. Germline V CDR1 and CDR2: MNHEY, SMNVEV (reference sequence). The germline V and J ends were trimmed by 4 bases and 0 bases, with 15 bases remaining between them. CDR3 in DNA: TGTGCCAGCAGTTCCCGAAGGCAGGGTGCTAACTATGGCTACACCTTC. This gives the protein CASSSRRQGANYGYTF.

The V call is TRBV9, the J call TRBJ2-3; 9 bases map to TRBD1. In germline, CDR1 is SGDLS, CDR2 YYNGEE. V shed 3 bases and J 1 base; nucleotides not matched to a gene: 12. This CDR3 has 18 residues. CDR3 in DNA: TGTGCCAGCAGCGCCGGGACAGGGCGTTTAACGGGCACAGATACGCAGTATTTT. Its protein product is CASSAGTGRLTGTDTQYF.

The chain carries TRBV11-2 and TRBJ1-5, with D tentatively TRBD1 (6 bases). Per germline, CDR1 SGHAT and CDR2 FQNNGV. The length of the CDR3 is 17 residues. Trimming pared 5 bases from V and 2 bases from J, leaving 19 bases between. The CDR3 nucleotides are TGTGCCAGCAGCCGGGGGGTGCGTGGGGGCGGCAATCAGCCCCAGCATTTT. Translation: CASSRGVRGGGNQPQHF.

This rearrangement joins TRBV19 to TRBJ2-1; maybe TRBD2 (5 bases). Between the trimmed V and J ends, which lost 1 base and 7 bases, there was a span of 14 bases. Germline V lookup: CDR1 LNHDA, CDR2 SQIVND (reference sequence). The CDR3 consists of 15 residues. The CDR3 region has the DNA TGTGCCAGTAGTATAGTAGCGCGGAGAGGAAATGAGCAGTTCTTC. This encodes CASSIVARRGNEQFF.

This chain joins TRBV9 and TRBJ2-1, with 8 bases aligning to TRBD2. Losses at the gene ends were 4 bases for V and 4 bases for J; bases not matched to a gene: 7. Germline CDR1 and CDR2: SGDLS and YYNGEE. CDR3 length: 15 amino acids. The CDR3 protein is CASSSRGGLYNEQFF. As DNA, the CDR3 is TGTGCCAGCAGCTCTCGGGGGGGCCTGTACAATGAGCAGTTCTTC.

The chain employs TRBV6-1 and TRBJ2-1, with TRBD2 matching 8 bases. With V trimmed by 7 bases and J by 2 bases, 4 bases remained unmatched. CDR3 size: 14 residues. Per germline, CDR1 MNHNS and CDR2 SASEGT. The CDR3 region is CASTAGVAYNEQFF. The CDR3 DNA reads as TGTGCCAGCACAGCGGGAGTGGCCTACAATGAGCAGTTCTTC.